This is a list of T cell receptor beta chains from one sample in a study of cytomegalovirus exposure and HLA in healthy donors. Only in-frame clones appear in the TCRdb table, and some are missing; sequencing was by immunoSEQ multiplex PCR. The data contain some 130,000 clones, just under 80% of them singletons. The sequenced sample was PBMCs. The receptors shown here come from a man between 25 and 39 years old in good health. The CDR3 runs from the conserved cysteine through the conserved F or W. Each record gives: V gene, J gene, D gene, clone size, CDR3 protein, CDR3 DNA. D genes are given only for firm matches. A row's size may be missing; if present it is once, few, many or a size class.

TRBV25-1	TRBJ2-2	TRBD2	-	CASSQEKRGNTGELFF	TGTGCCAGCAGTCAAGAAAAGCGGGGTAACACCGGGGAGCTGTTTTTT
TRBV7-8	TRBJ2-2	TRBD1	-	CASSADRGRTGELFF	TGTGCCAGCAGCGCTGACAGGGGTCGGACCGGGGAGCTGTTTTTT
TRBV2	TRBJ1-2	-	-	CASSEDLASYGYTF	TGTGCCAGCAGTGAAGATTTGGCATCTTATGGCTACACCTTC
TRBV6-6	TRBJ2-7	-	-	CASADQAYEQYF	TGTGCCAGCGCAGACCAGGCCTACGAGCAGTACTTC
TRBV11-2	TRBJ2-6	-	few	CASSPQIGDRANVLTF	TGTGCCAGCAGCCCTCAGATTGGAGATAGGGCCAACGTCCTGACTTTC
TRBV7-6	TRBJ2-1	TRBD2	-	CASRIEGGSGGLNEQFF	TGTGCCAGCAGAATAGAGGGGGGTAGCGGGGGTCTTAATGAGCAGTTCTTC
TRBV11-1	TRBJ2-1	-	-	CASSFSPLNEQFF	TGTGCCAGCAGCTTTAGCCCGCTGAATGAGCAGTTCTTC
TRBV4-3	TRBJ2-7	-	few	CASSQDIQSYEQYF	TGCGCCAGCAGCCAAGATATTCAGTCCTACGAGCAGTACTTC
TRBV7-3	TRBJ1-5	-	once	CASSTQANQPQHF	TGTGCCAGCAGCACACAGGCAAATCAGCCCCAGCATTTT
TRBV5-8	TRBJ2-3	TRBD2	few	CASSLGFLAGDDTQYF	TGTGCCAGCAGCTTGGGATTCCTAGCGGGAGACGATACGCAGTATTTT
TRBV5-5	TRBJ2-5	-	-	CASSLVTGLREQYF	TGTGCCAGCAGCTTGGTAACAGGACTACGAGAACAGTACTTC
TRBV13	TRBJ1-2	TRBD1	few	CASSLGTAGYTF	TGTGCCAGCAGCCTAGGGACAGCTGGCTACACCTTC
TRBV27	TRBJ2-7	TRBD2	-	CASSLDIAGGPLSEQYF	TGTGCCAGCAGTTTAGATATAGCGGGAGGGCCGTTGAGCGAGCAGTACTTC
TRBV5-4	TRBJ2-2	TRBD2	-	CASSGGLAGPASTGELFF	TGTGCCAGCAGCGGAGGGCTAGCGGGGCCTGCAAGCACCGGGGAGCTGTTTTTT
TRBV6-6	TRBJ1-1	-	-	CASTTDILNTEAFF	TGTGCCAGCACCACGGACATTCTGAACACTGAAGCTTTCTTT